Listed below are T cell receptor beta chains from one sample, sequenced in a study of shared clonotypes between healthy human individuals. The protocol was immunoSEQ multiplex PCR, while the TCRdb copy is restricted to in-frame clones and leaves out a portion. The sample lists some 2.1 million clones, roughly 94% occurring once. Sequencing was done on a sample of naive CD4+ T cells sorted from blood. These receptors all stem from a man younger than 30 in good health. Each CDR3 is given with its conserved first and last residue. The D gene is left open where the match is weak. Not all rows give a size; the values are once, few, many and, for expanded clones, a class.

clone_size: NA; cdr3_length: 14; v_call: TRBV7-9; d_call: NA; j_call: TRBJ2-5; cdr3_nt: TGTGCCAGCAGCTTTGACCAAAACCAAGAGACCCAGTACTTC; cdr3_aa: CASSFDQNQETQYF
clone_size: once; cdr3_length: 17; v_call: TRBV7-2; d_call: NA; j_call: TRBJ2-5; cdr3_nt: TGTGCCAGCAGCTTAGGCTCTTTAGCGGCCACTCAAGAGACCCAGTACTTC; cdr3_aa: CASSLGSLAATQETQYF
clone_size: NA; cdr3_length: 8; v_call: TRBV7-6; d_call: NA; j_call: TRBJ1-1; cdr3_nt: TGTGCCCCCACTGAAGCTTTCTTT; cdr3_aa: CAPTEAFF
clone_size: NA; cdr3_length: 17; v_call: TRBV5-4; d_call: NA; j_call: TRBJ2-1; cdr3_nt: TGTGCCAGCAGCTTGTTTATGGACAGTAACTCCTACAATGAGCAGTTCTTC; cdr3_aa: CASSLFMDSNSYNEQFF
clone_size: NA; cdr3_length: 16; v_call: TRBV10-2; d_call: TRBD2; j_call: TRBJ2-3; cdr3_nt: TGCGCCAGCAGTGACGTGGGGGGGTTGAGCACAGATACGCAGTATTTT; cdr3_aa: CASSDVGGLSTDTQYF
clone_size: NA; cdr3_length: 14; v_call: TRBV5-1; d_call: NA; j_call: TRBJ2-3; cdr3_nt: TGCGCCAGCAGCTTGGAGGGAACGGCCCTCGAGCAGTATTTT; cdr3_aa: CASSLEGTALEQYF
clone_size: NA; cdr3_length: 16; v_call: TRBV29-1; d_call: TRBD1; j_call: TRBJ2-2; cdr3_nt: TGCAGCGTTGACATTACAGGGGGGTTCGGCACCGGGGAGCTGTTTTTT; cdr3_aa: CSVDITGGFGTGELFF
clone_size: NA; cdr3_length: 16; v_call: TRBV7-6; d_call: TRBD2; j_call: TRBJ2-7; cdr3_nt: TGTGCCAGCAGCCAAAGGCCCAGCGGGAGCTCCCACGAGCAGTACTTC; cdr3_aa: CASSQRPSGSSHEQYF
clone_size: once; cdr3_length: 14; v_call: TRBV5-1; d_call: NA; j_call: TRBJ2-7; cdr3_nt: TGCGCCAGCAGCTCAGGTACTCGGGACTACGAGCAGTACTTC; cdr3_aa: CASSSGTRDYEQYF
clone_size: NA; cdr3_length: 15; v_call: TRBV5-4; d_call: NA; j_call: TRBJ1-1; cdr3_nt: TGTGCCAGCAGCTTGGGGCAGGGTGGGTTCACTGAAGCTTTCTTT; cdr3_aa: CASSLGQGGFTEAFF
clone_size: NA; cdr3_length: 14; v_call: TRBV13; d_call: TRBD2; j_call: TRBJ2-3; cdr3_nt: TGTGCCAGCAGCCTGACTAGCGGGGGCGGTACGCAGTATTTT; cdr3_aa: CASSLTSGGGTQYF
clone_size: NA; cdr3_length: 13; v_call: TRBV15; d_call: NA; j_call: TRBJ2-5; cdr3_nt: TGTGCCACCAGCAGAGATCTAGGAGAGACCCAGTACTTC; cdr3_aa: CATSRDLGETQYF
clone_size: NA; cdr3_length: 12; v_call: TRBV6-1; d_call: NA; j_call: TRBJ2-1; cdr3_nt: TGTGCCAGCAGTGAAGCAAAGCAGGGCAAGGTCTTC; cdr3_aa: CASSEAKQGKVF
clone_size: NA; cdr3_length: 11; v_call: TRBV7-2; d_call: NA; j_call: TRBJ2-7; cdr3_nt: TGTGCCAGCAGCTTCTTATACGAGCAGTACTTC; cdr3_aa: CASSFLYEQYF
clone_size: NA; cdr3_length: 14; v_call: TRBV10-2; d_call: NA; j_call: TRBJ2-7; cdr3_nt: TGCGCCAGCAGTGAGTCGGACGGGCCATGGGAGCAGTACTTC; cdr3_aa: CASSESDGPWEQYF
clone_size: NA; cdr3_length: 17; v_call: TRBV6-1; d_call: NA; j_call: TRBJ1-1; cdr3_nt: TGTGCCAGCAGTGAGATCGGCGGGGGGCGCAGGTCCCGGGCAGCTTTCTTT; cdr3_aa: CASSEIGGGRRSRAAFF
clone_size: NA; cdr3_length: 20; v_call: TRBV19; d_call: NA; j_call: TRBJ2-1; cdr3_nt: TGTGCCAGTAGCCGAGGTGGCCCGAGGGGTCCGGCAGGACCTTACAATGAGCAGTTCTTC; cdr3_aa: CASSRGGPRGPAGPYNEQFF
clone_size: NA; cdr3_length: 16; v_call: TRBV4-1; d_call: TRBD2; j_call: TRBJ2-7; cdr3_nt: TGCGCCAGCAGCCAAGTTGGGCTAGCGGAGACCTACGAGCAGTACTTC; cdr3_aa: CASSQVGLAETYEQYF
clone_size: NA; cdr3_length: 14; v_call: TRBV7-3; d_call: TRBD2; j_call: TRBJ2-1; cdr3_nt: TGTGCCAGCAGCTCGGGACTAGCGGGGGAGGAGCAGTTCTTC; cdr3_aa: CASSSGLAGEEQFF
clone_size: NA; cdr3_length: 13; v_call: TRBV6-1; d_call: TRBD1; j_call: TRBJ2-2; cdr3_nt: TGTGCCAGCAGGGGACAGGGGACCGGGGAGCTGTTTTTT; cdr3_aa: CASRGQGTGELFF
clone_size: NA; cdr3_length: 17; v_call: TRBV18; d_call: TRBD2; j_call: TRBJ2-3; cdr3_nt: TGTGCCAGCTCACCACCGAAAACCGGGAGGACCACAGATACGCAGTATTTT; cdr3_aa: CASSPPKTGRTTDTQYF
clone_size: NA; cdr3_length: 15; v_call: TRBV6-5; d_call: NA; j_call: TRBJ2-2; cdr3_nt: TGTGCCAGCAGTACCGGGACGACGAACACCGGGGAGCTGTTTTTT; cdr3_aa: CASSTGTTNTGELFF